The 7 T cell receptor beta chains presented below share a single source sample, sequenced in a study of blood T cell repertoires in COVID-19. Sequenced by immunoSEQ multiplex PCR; TCRdb stores in-frame clones only, minus some. The table has under 85,000 clones, over 70% seen once. What was sequenced was peripheral blood. These receptors all come from an elderly man with active or convalescent COVID-19.

There are a few counts of this clone. The chain couples TRBV7-8 to TRBJ2-7; 7 nucleotides align to TRBD2. Trimming at V came to 1 base and at J to 6 bases, leaving 9 bases not matched to a gene. CDR3 size: 15 residues. Germline CDR1 SGHVS, CDR2 FQNEAQ. In nucleotides, the CDR3 is TGTGCCAGCAGCTTAGACGGTCGGGGGGTAGGCGAGCAGTACTTC. Amino acid sequence: CASSLDGRGVGEQYF. The full variable domain, rest sourced from reference TRBV7-8 and TRBJ2-7, is GAGVSQSPRYKVAKRGQDVALRCDPISGHVSLFWYQQALGQGPEFLTYFQNEAQLDKSGLPSDRFFAERPEGSVSTLKIQRTQQEDSAVYLCASSLDGRGVGEQYFGPGTRLTVT.

J is TRBJ2-1 and V is TRBV11-3; 14 bases match TRBD2. CDR3 length: 16 amino acids. J was trimmed by 8 bases and V by 6 bases; bases with no gene match: 9. Per germline, CDR1 SGHNT and CDR2 YENEEA. The CDR3 nucleotides are TGTGCCAGCAGTCGAGCCGGGACTAGCGGGAGTTATGAGCAGTTCTTC. Amino acids: CASSRAGTSGSYEQFF.

In this sample, this clone turned up a few times. The chain is built from TRBV4-1 and TRBJ1-6, with D perhaps TRBD1 (5 bases). Germline V gene data show CDR1 as MGHRA and CDR2 as YSYEKL. V lost 0 bases and J lost 10, with 16 bases in between. This CDR3 has 16 amino acids. CDR3 DNA: TGCGCCAGCAGCCAAGATCCGGGCCAGGGATGGTCACCCCTCCACTTT. It yields the protein CASSQDPGQGWSPLHF.

The chain joins TRBV7-8 to TRBJ2-1; TRBD2 is a possible D gene (6 bases). V lost 0 bases to trimming and J lost 4 bases, with 16 bases between them. CDR1 is SGHVS, CDR2 FQNEAQ, per germline. The CDR3 totals 17 residues. CDR3 amino acids: CASSLAGTGRSYNEQFF. In nucleotides, the CDR3 is TGTGCCAGCAGCTTAGCGGGCACCGGGAGATCATACAATGAGCAGTTCTTC.

The chain couples TRBV28 to TRBJ1-3, with 12 bases fitting TRBD1. With V trimmed by 5 bases and J by 4 bases, 6 bases remained unmatched. The CDR3 spans 16 residues. Germline CDR1 and CDR2: MDHEN and SYDVKM. The CDR3: CASSIPGQGAGNTIYF. CDR3 nucleotide sequence: TGTGCCAGCAGTATACCGGGACAGGGGGCAGGAAACACCATATATTTT.

Written as DNA, the CDR3 is TGTGCCAGCAGCCCCAGAAATCCGGGACAGGGGAACCACGAGCAGTACTTC. This gives the protein CASSPRNPGQGNHEQYF. V and J are TRBV11-2 and TRBJ2-7, with 10 bases identical to TRBD1. The CDR3 covers 17 residues. The germline V gene encodes CDR1 SGHAT and CDR2 FQNNGV. V lost 5 bases to trimming and J lost 5 bases; unmatched junction nucleotides: 15.

This clone is a singleton in its sample. V gene TRBV2 combines with J gene TRBJ1-1; D is uncertain. This CDR3 is built from 17 residues. The germline V gene has CDR1 SNHLY and CDR2 FYNNEI. Trimming took off 6 bases at V and 0 bases at J, with 20 bases between the two ends. This CDR3 is CASSTPPASGMNTEAFF. The CDR3 region has the DNA TGTGCCAGCAGCACCCCCCCAGCCTCGGGGATGAACACTGAAGCTTTCTTT.